This paragraph covers one T cell receptor beta chain sequence. This entry belongs to a study of naive and memory T cell subsets. Two oligonucleotides, mixed equimolar, formed the beta constant-region primer covering TRBC1 and TRBC2. Four rounds of PCR amplified the ligated cDNA using nested alpha and beta constant-region primers plus SP2. TCRdb called the UMI-ligation and nested PCR reads again in MiXCR, with one record for every CDR3 protein. Of tens of thousands of distinct CDR3 sequences in the sample, 9% are singletons; the top ten hold about 1.2%. Sequencing was done on a sample of naive CD8+ T cells from blood. The source of this sequence is a human donor in good health.

CDR3 region: CASSEPGLGTEAFF. The CDR3 nucleotides read TGCGCCAGCAGTGAGCCGGGCCTAGGCACTGAAGCTTTCTTT. J is TRBJ1-1 and V is TRBV10-1; D unresolved. Trimming removed 2 bases at V and 4 bases at J, with 11 bases between. Germline V gene lookup returns CDR1 WNHNN and CDR2 SYGVQD (reference sequence). This CDR3 region has 14 residues.